This T cell receptor (beta chain) appears in the sequencing data of a study of control samples from healthy donors and cancer patients. Germline V gene lookup returns CDR1 MNHEY and CDR2 SVGAGI. V shed 8 bases and J 6 bases; nucleotides not matched to a gene: 7. CDR3 length: 13 residues. Repertoires were generated with immunoSEQ multiplex PCR, while TCRdb's copy carries only in-frame clones and drops some. The sample holds 90,000 to 140,000 clones; about four fifths are singletons and the top ten take 13%. This sequence originates from a woman between 50 and 59 years old in good health. Sequencing was done on a sample of blood. The chain joins TRBV6-5 to TRBJ2-5, with 9 nucleotides matching TRBD2. The CDR3 loop is CASERGEVKTQYF. Here the CDR3 DNA reads TGTGCCAGCGAGCGGGGGGAGGTTAAGACCCAGTACTTC.